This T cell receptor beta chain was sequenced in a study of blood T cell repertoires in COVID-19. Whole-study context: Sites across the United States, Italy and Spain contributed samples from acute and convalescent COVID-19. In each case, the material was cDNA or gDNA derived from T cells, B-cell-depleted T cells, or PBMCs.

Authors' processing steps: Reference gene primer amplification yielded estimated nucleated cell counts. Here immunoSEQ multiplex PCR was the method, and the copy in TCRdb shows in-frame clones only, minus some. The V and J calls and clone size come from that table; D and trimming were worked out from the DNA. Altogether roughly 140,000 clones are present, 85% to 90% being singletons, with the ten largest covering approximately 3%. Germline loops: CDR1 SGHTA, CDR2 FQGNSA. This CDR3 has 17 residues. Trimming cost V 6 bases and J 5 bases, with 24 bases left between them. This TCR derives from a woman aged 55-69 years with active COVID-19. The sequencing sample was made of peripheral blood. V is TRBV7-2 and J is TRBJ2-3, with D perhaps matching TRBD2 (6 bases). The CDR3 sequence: CASSRGEGAGYLDTQYF. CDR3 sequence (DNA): TGTGCCAGCAGTCGAGGCGAGGGCGCGGGATATCTAGATACGCAGTATTTT.